This T cell receptor beta chain was sequenced for a study of PD-L1 blockade in urothelial cancer. Study at large: Investigators checked blood 3 weeks (second dose) and 6 weeks after treatment start. Researchers found blood samples held a median of 141,255 T cells. General study results and limits: Expansion of tumor-associated blood clones at 3 weeks was greater in durable-benefit patients.

J was trimmed by 4 bases and V by 5 bases; bases with no gene match: 19. The CDR3 has 20 residues. Germline V gene sequence: CDR1 SNHLY, CDR2 FYNNEI. Measured with immunoSEQ multiplex PCR; TCRdb has only the in-frame clones, and not every one. The table includes 40,000 to 45,000 clones, 85% detected once. The time point was: peripheral blood 6 weeks after treatment start. With respect to this clone: Its specificity is unknown.

This clonotype originated in a man aged 65 to 79 with urothelial cancer. Sample: PBMCs, taken around atezolizumab (anti-PD-L1) treatment. J is TRBJ2-7 and V is TRBV2; TRBD2 agrees at 14 bases. Here the CDR3 reads CASSKNPQLGLAGVRYEQYF. In DNA, the CDR3 is TGTGCCAGCAGTAAGAACCCTCAGCTGGGACTAGCGGGAGTCCGGTACGAGCAGTACTTC.